The 21 T cell receptor beta chains listed next were all sequenced from one sample in a study of PD-1 blockade in classical Hodgkin lymphoma (dated by TCRdb to 2020 to 2022). Read against the paper, the sample's time point label means: cycle 4 day 1 (C4D1), after five to seven weeks of nivolumab. All trial patients had relapsed after autologous stem cell transplantation, with cohorts A, B and C differing in prior brentuximab vedotin exposure. Library generation was performed with the immunoSEQ multiplex PCR assay. Imported from immuneACCESS, the table was reduced by TCRdb to in-frame sequences with V and J called. These copies leave out some clones; in studies compared against another copy, an unresolved V gene accounts for under half, and the cause of the remainder is not known. The sample table holds about 25,000 clones, of which 80% to 90% were seen once. 6.2% of the sample goes to the ten largest clones.

The sample here was peripheral blood mononuclear cells (PBMCs), taken before the fourth cycle of nivolumab. All receptors derive from a human donor with classical Hodgkin lymphoma.

V gene TRBV7-9 combines with J gene TRBJ1-2, with a weak D call TRBD1 (6 bases). This CDR3 region has 14 residues. The V gene lost 2 bases and the J gene lost 4 bases, with 11 bases spanning the gap. The V gene's germline CDR1 is SEHNR and CDR2 FQNEAQ (reference sequence). CDR3 loop: CASSLSTGSYGYTF. The CDR3 nucleotides are TGTGCCAGCAGCTTATCCACAGGGTCCTATGGCTACACCTTC. Drawing the rest from reference TRBV7-9 and TRBJ1-2, the complete variable domain is DTGVSQNPRHKITKRGQNVTFRCDPISEHNRLYWYRQTLGQGPEFLTYFQNEAQLEKSRLLSDRFSAERPKGSFSTLEIQRTEQGDSAMYLCASSLSTGSYGYTFGSGTRLTVV.

V is TRBV9 and J is TRBJ2-3; perhaps TRBD2 as D (6 bases). The CDR3 has 15 residues. Looked up from germline, CDR1 is SGDLS and CDR2 is YYNGEE. The V end lost 0 bases, the J end lost 2 bases, and 10 bases lay between the germline ends. The CDR3 nucleotides are TGTGCCAGCAGCGTAGAGGGACTGCCCACAGATACGCAGTATTTT. Encoded protein: CASSVEGLPTDTQYF.

This sequence joins TRBV30 and TRBJ1-2; D is unclear. The CDR3 has 13 residues. Germline CDR1 and CDR2: GTSNPN and SVGIG (reference sequence). The V gene lost 3 bases and the J gene lost 0 bases, with 8 bases spanning the gap. The CDR3 DNA sequence: TGTGCCTGGAGCTTATTATCTAACTATGGCTACACCTTC. Its protein product is CAWSLLSNYGYTF.

The genes are TRBV4-3 and TRBJ1-2, with D unresolved. Germline V CDR1 and CDR2: LGHNA, YSLEER. V shed 3 bases and J shed 6 bases, with 23 bases lying between them. This CDR3 has 17 residues. The CDR3 loop reads CASSQPYGRGDRDGYTF. CDR3 bases: TGCGCCAGCAGCCAGCCCTACGGACGGGGAGATCGGGATGGCTACACCTTC.

V is TRBV19 and J is TRBJ2-2, with 9 bases fitting TRBD2. Germline CDR1 LNHDA, CDR2 SQIVND (reference sequence). Germline trimming cut 6 bases from V and 5 bases from J; bases unmatched to any gene: 10. The CDR3 consists of 16 residues. CDR3 coding DNA: TGTGCCAGTAGGCTCCTTTGGAGCGGGGGGACCGGGGAGCTGTTTTTT. This translates into CASRLLWSGGTGELFF.

The chain is built from TRBV10-2 and TRBJ2-1; 11 bases line up with TRBD2. The V and J ends lost 8 bases and 0 bases, in that order; junction bases with no gene match: 9. Germline CDR1 is WSHSY and CDR2 is SAAADI. The CDR3 consists of 17 residues. The CDR3 spells CASLGLAGPSSYNEQFF. The CDR3 nucleotides are TGCGCCAGCCTAGGACTAGCGGGCCCAAGCTCCTACAATGAGCAGTTCTTC.

The chain joins TRBV5-1 to TRBJ2-5, with 8 bases matching TRBD1. The CDR3 has 14 residues. The junction had 3 bases not matched to a gene; V was cut back by 2 bases and J by 3 bases. CDR1 is SGHRS and CDR2 is YFSETQ in the germline V gene. Here the CDR3 DNA reads TGCGCCAGCAGCTTCTCAGGGGGCAAAGAGACCCAGTACTTC. It specifies CASSFSGGKETQYF.

The rearrangement links TRBV6-6 to TRBJ2-2; D is unclear. Trimming pared 8 bases from V and 7 bases from J, leaving 14 bases between. CDR3 size: 13 residues. In germline, CDR1 is MNHNY, CDR2 SVGAGI (reference sequence). The CDR3 region is CASLPVWHGELFF. CDR3 in DNA: TGTGCCAGCCTCCCCGTATGGCACGGGGAGCTGTTTTTT.

The chain uses TRBV11-2 and TRBJ1-2; D may be TRBD1 (5 bases). V shed 5 bases and J shed 2 bases, with 15 bases lying between them. CDR1 is SGHAT and CDR2 is FQNNGV in the germline V gene. CDR3 length: 15 amino acids. In DNA form, the CDR3 reads TGTGCCAGCAGCCCGACTTGGGACCTGAACTATGGCTACACCTTC. Protein sequence: CASSPTWDLNYGYTF.

The chain links TRBV7-2 to TRBJ2-5; 16 bases map to TRBD2. V shed 8 bases and J 4 bases; nucleotides not matched to a gene: 16. The CDR3 runs to 19 residues. Looked up from germline, CDR1 is SGHTA and CDR2 is FQGNSA. The CDR3 nucleotides are TGTGCCAGCCGACGAAGCGCGGGACTAGCGGGGGGGCGAGGAGAGACCCAGTACTTC. This gives the protein CASRRSAGLAGGRGETQYF.

In its sample, this clone was seen once. V and J are TRBV7-9 and TRBJ2-3, with D unresolved. The CDR3 extends over 15 amino acids. The germline V gene encodes CDR1 SEHNR and CDR2 FQNEAQ (reference sequence). The germline V and J ends were trimmed by 5 bases and 0 bases, with 12 bases remaining between them. The CDR3: CASSPGVSSTDTQYF. CDR3 coding DNA: TGTGCCAGCAGCCCCGGAGTCTCTAGCACAGATACGCAGTATTTT.

The chain uses TRBV30 and TRBJ1-1; D unclear. Per germline, CDR1 GTSNPN and CDR2 SVGIG (reference sequence). The CDR3 consists of 12 residues. V lost 4 bases to trimming and J lost 0 bases, with 6 bases between them. CDR3 in DNA: TGTGCCTGGAATTATATGAACACTGAAGCTTTCTTT. Its translation is CAWNYMNTEAFF.

The rearrangement uses TRBV7-9 and TRBJ1-6; D not certain. V gave up 1 base and J gave up 8 bases, with 9 bases separating them. Germline V CDR1 and CDR2: SEHNR, FQNEAQ (reference sequence). The CDR3 runs 14 residues. The CDR3 nucleotides are TGTGCCAGCAGCTTAGTGCTCCGAGATTCACCCCTCCACTTT. This codes for CASSLVLRDSPLHF.

This clone was counted once. This rearrangement joins TRBV6-5 to TRBJ2-6; D not certain. The ends were cut back, 6 bases at V and 0 bases at J, with 9 bases in the middle. Per the germline V gene, CDR1 is MNHEY and CDR2 is SVGAGI. This CDR3 is 15 amino acids long. CDR3 residues: CASSPASSGANVLTF. The DNA of the CDR3 is TGTGCCAGCAGCCCCGCCAGCTCTGGGGCCAACGTCCTGACTTTC.

The gene calls are TRBV4-3 and TRBJ2-4; no firm D call. This CDR3 has 14 residues. Germline V CDR1 and CDR2: LGHNA, YSLEER. Trimming took off 0 bases at V and 4 bases at J, with 7 bases between the two ends. The CDR3 reads CASSQDVGKNIQYF. The CDR3 nucleotides are TGCGCCAGCAGCCAAGATGTGGGGAAAAACATTCAGTACTTC.

Comment on this clone: The germline gene is not matched at one end of the junction; a read error may be the cause. The chain employs TRBV28 and TRBJ2-1; D is unclear. CDR1 MDHEN and CDR2 SYDVKM come from the germline V gene. This CDR3 region has 12 residues. In nucleotides, the CDR3 is TGTACCAGCAGTTTGAAGGGTTATGAGCAGTTCTTC. It yields the protein CTSSLKGYEQFF.

A few counts support this clone. The V and J genes are TRBV27 and TRBJ1-3; D is ambiguous. Per germline, CDR1 MNHEY and CDR2 SMNVEV (reference sequence). This CDR3 has 12 amino acids. V lost 3 bases and J 12 bases, leaving 12 bases between the germline ends. The CDR3 DNA reads as TGTGCCAGCAGTTTCGGGCTAGTCCACATATATTTT. Translating gives CASSFGLVHIYF.

The gene calls are TRBV19 and TRBJ2-7; D tentatively reads TRBD1 or TRBD2 (5 bases each). Germline CDR1 and CDR2: LNHDA and SQIVND (reference sequence). The CDR3 totals 16 residues. Trimming left V 4 bases short and J 3 bases short, with 19 bases between. The CDR3, as DNA: TGTGCCAGTAGTACATACCACAGGTCTGGGGGCTACGAGCAGTACTTC. This encodes CASSTYHRSGGYEQYF. Full variable domain (outside the CDR3, taken from reference TRBV19 and TRBJ2-7): DGGITQSPKYLFRKEGQNVTLSCEQNLNHDAMYWYRQDPGQGLRLIYYSQIVNDFQKGDIAEGYSVSREKKESFPLTVTSAQKNPTAFYLCASSTYHRSGGYEQYFGPGTRLTVT.

This clone has more than one count but fewer than ten. The rearrangement uses TRBV10-2 and TRBJ1-2; tentative D call: TRBD1 (6 bases). V was pared by 0 bases and J by 5 bases, with 10 bases between. This CDR3 is 14 amino acids long. Germline V CDR1 and CDR2: WSHSY, SAAADI. The CDR3 spells CASSESKDRYGYTF. The CDR3 region has the DNA TGCGCCAGCAGTGAGTCGAAGGACAGATATGGCTACACCTTC.

As concerns this clone: A junction boundary mismatches the germline segment, possibly from a read error. This rearrangement joins TRBV30 to TRBJ1-1; maybe TRBD1 (5 bases). This CDR3 spans 11 amino acids. The germline CDR1 and CDR2 sequences are GTSNPN and SVGIG (reference sequence). As DNA, the CDR3 is TGCGGCCGACAGTGGCACACTGAAGCTTTCTTT. Protein product: CGRQWHTEAFF. Full variable domain (rest looked up from reference TRBV30 and TRBJ1-1): SQTIHQWPATLVQPVGSPLSLECTVEGTSNPNLYWYRQAAGRGLQLLFYSVGIGQISSEVPQNLSASRPQDRQFILSSKKLLLSDSGFYLCGRQWHTEAFFGQGTRLTVV.

The chain joins TRBV4-1 to TRBJ2-7, with D tentatively TRBD1 (6 bases). In germline, CDR1 is MGHRA, CDR2 YSYEKL. V dropped 2 bases and J dropped 2 bases, with 13 bases sitting between them. The CDR3 covers 15 residues. The CDR3 reads CASSQQGRGAYEQYF. CDR3 DNA: TGCGCCAGCAGCCAACAGGGGAGAGGGGCCTACGAGCAGTACTTC.